This T cell receptor beta chain originates from a study of T cells in Graves' hyperthyroidism and ophthalmopathy. The CDR3 length is 17 residues. In germline, CDR1 is MNHEY, CDR2 SVGEGT. V lost 7 bases and J 4 bases, leaving 26 bases between the germline ends. TCR beta CDR3 region amplification was performed from RNA transcripts. HTBI primers drove first-round RT-PCR of the TCR CDR3. MiXCR, run by TCRdb on the multiplex PCR reads, gives a single entry per CDR3 protein. The table lists 550,000 to 700,000 distinct CDR3 sequences, about 14% of them singletons, with approximately 4.2% in the top ten. This clonotype was seen repeatedly, ten times or more.

The receptor was isolated from a woman aged 40 to 49 with Graves' ophthalmopathy. V and J are TRBV6-2 or TRBV6-3 and TRBJ2-7, with D possibly being TRBD2 (6 bases). The sequenced material came from blood. CDR3 residues: CASTLLGTFKLFYEQYF. In DNA, the CDR3 is TGTGCCAGCACCCTTTTGGGGACTTTCAAACTCTTTTACGAGCAGTACTTC.